This T cell receptor beta chain was captured in a study of blood T cell repertoires in COVID-19. As for the study in general: The United States, Italy and Spain provided the acute and convalescent COVID-19 samples. Sample material is recorded as cDNA or gDNA derived from T cells, B-cell-depleted T cells, or PBMCs.

In the original processing: Amplification of reference gene primers was used by the study to estimate nucleated cell counts. Using immunoSEQ multiplex PCR, the repertoire was profiled, and TCRdb retains in-frame clones only, with some absent. The D gene and trimming were derived from the DNA, and the V and J assignments and clone size from that table. The sample contains about 250,000 clones, about nine tenths of which appear only once. Individuals aged about 18 to 100 years were recruited from about two dozen US areas. This CDR3 spans 15 amino acids. Looked up from germline, CDR1 is KGHSY and CDR2 is FQNENV. The V gene lost 4 bases and the J gene lost 10 bases, with 19 bases spanning the gap.

Sequencing used PBMCs or T cells enriched from blood (not recorded which). This rearrangement joins TRBV16 to TRBJ1-4; possibly TRBD1 for D (5 bases). This TCR derives from a woman aged 25 to 45 with acute COVID-19. DNA for the CDR3: TGTGCCAGCAGCCCCCGAGCGGGGGAAGTGAGAAAACTGTTTTTT. As protein: CASSPRAGEVRKLFF.